The clone carrying this T cell receptor beta chain was counted a few times. Its matching antigen is unknown. Trimming removed 1 base at V and 4 bases at J, with 10 bases between. The CDR3 extends over 14 amino acids. Per germline, CDR1 SGHDN and CDR2 FVKESK. This entry belongs to a study of beta chain features in type 1 diabetes. All of the isolated RNA was reverse transcribed, so expressed TCRB transcripts were sequenced. Produced via immunoSEQ multiplex PCR; TCRdb's table is partial and in-frame only. Of roughly 400,000 clones in the sample, around 14% are singletons; the top ten hold less than 0.04%. Study results and caveats: The study found fewer insertions and more deletions at VDJ junctions in type 1 diabetes patients. Sampled from patients, naive, central memory and Treg TCRB repertoires appeared more similar than those sampled from healthy donors.

The sample taken for sequencing was naive CD4+ T cells from blood. The chain couples TRBV14 to TRBJ1-1; D unclear. The TCR was taken from a man aged 25 to 45 in good health. DNA of the CDR3: TGTGCCAGCAGCCAAGGATCGGGGAGCACTGAAGCTTTCTTT. This codes for CASSQGSGSTEAFF.